This entry concerns a single T cell receptor beta chain. Generated by immunoSEQ multiplex PCR, the TCRdb table keeps only in-frame clones and is missing some. This table has roughly 70,000 clones, around 67% appearing once. The data derive from a study of blood T cell repertoires in COVID-19. Germline CDR1 MNHEY, CDR2 SMNVEV (reference sequence). The CDR3 is 14 amino acids. V lost 3 bases, J lost 9 bases, and 12 bases lay in between. This chain connects TRBV27 to TRBJ1-6; weak D call: TRBD1 (5 bases). Sample: peripheral blood. This receptor was taken from a man in his sixties with acute or convalescent COVID-19. The CDR3 nucleotides read TGTGCCAGCAGTTTTGGTCAGGGCGGTTCACCCCTCCACTTT. It encodes CASSFGQGGSPLHF.